This TCR beta chain came from a study of cytomegalovirus exposure and HLA in healthy donors. Looking at the study overall: The same platform used for the 600 to 750 first-cohort repertoires was also used for the 120 or so validation repertoires, as a later analysis reported. Overall study results and limits: It was about 150 TCR beta chains that were listed as cytomegalovirus-associated. Rarity held for most TCR sequences, but there were some public TCRs that occurred in many donors.

Germline-derived CDR1 and CDR2 are SGDLS and YYNGEE. The CDR3 is 15 amino acids. V shed 4 bases, J shed 5 bases, and the junction held 7 bases outside the gene matches. The data were produced by immunoSEQ multiplex PCR, yet TCRdb's version contains in-frame clones alone and is incomplete. The table has 150,000 to 200,000 clones, around nine tenths seen once. With regard to this clone: Its antigen is not known.

The sequenced sample was PBMCs. The sequence derives from a woman aged 18-35 years in good health and CMV-seropositive. The chain recombines TRBV9 with TRBJ2-5; 11 bases match TRBD2. The CDR3 here is CASSYRLAGTETQYF. The DNA of the CDR3 is TGTGCCAGCAGCTACCGACTAGCGGGAACCGAGACCCAGTACTTC.